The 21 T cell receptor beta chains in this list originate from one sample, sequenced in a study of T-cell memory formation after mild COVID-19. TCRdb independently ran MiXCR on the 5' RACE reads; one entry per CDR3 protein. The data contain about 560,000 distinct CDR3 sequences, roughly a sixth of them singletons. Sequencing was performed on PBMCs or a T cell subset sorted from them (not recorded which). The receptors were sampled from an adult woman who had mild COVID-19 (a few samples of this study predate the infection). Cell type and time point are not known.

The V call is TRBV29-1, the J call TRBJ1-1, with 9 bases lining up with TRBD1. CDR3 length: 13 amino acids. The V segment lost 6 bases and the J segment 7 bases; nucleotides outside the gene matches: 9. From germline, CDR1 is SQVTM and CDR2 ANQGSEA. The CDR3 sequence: CSVATGTGREAFF. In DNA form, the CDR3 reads TGCAGCGTCGCAACAGGGACAGGGCGTGAAGCTTTCTTT. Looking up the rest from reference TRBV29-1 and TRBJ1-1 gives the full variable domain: SAVISQKPSRDICQRGTSLTIQCQVDSQVTMMFWYRQQPGQSLTLIATANQGSEATYESGFVIDKFPISRPNLTFSTLTVSNMSPEDSSIYLCSVATGTGREAFFGQGTRLTVV.

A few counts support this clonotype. The CDR3: CASSSRGGYEQYF. The CDR3 DNA reads TGTGCCAGCAGCTCCCGGGGGGGCTACGAGCAGTACTTC. The V and J genes are TRBV7-8 and TRBJ2-7, with 8 nucleotides matching TRBD2. The length of the CDR3 is 13 residues. The junction had 2 bases not matched to a gene; V was cut back by 4 bases and J by 3 bases. Germline V gene lookup returns CDR1 SGHVS and CDR2 FQNEAQ.

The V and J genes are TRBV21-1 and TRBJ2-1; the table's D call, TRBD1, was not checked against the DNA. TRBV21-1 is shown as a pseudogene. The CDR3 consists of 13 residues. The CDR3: CASRGTGYGEQFF. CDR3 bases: TGTGCCAGCAGGGGGACAGGGTACGGTGAGCAGTTCTTC.

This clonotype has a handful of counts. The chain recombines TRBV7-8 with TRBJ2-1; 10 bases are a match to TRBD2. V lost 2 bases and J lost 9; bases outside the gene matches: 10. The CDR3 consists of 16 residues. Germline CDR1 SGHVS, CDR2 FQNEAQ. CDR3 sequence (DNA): TGTGCCAGCAGCTTAAGAAGGAGCGGGAGGGCCAGTGAGCAGTTCTTC. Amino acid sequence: CASSLRRSGRASEQFF. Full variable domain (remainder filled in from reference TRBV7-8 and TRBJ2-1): GAGVSQSPRYKVAKRGQDVALRCDPISGHVSLFWYQQALGQGPEFLTYFQNEAQLDKSGLPSDRFFAERPEGSVSTLKIQRTQQEDSAVYLCASSLRRSGRASEQFFGPGTRLTVL.

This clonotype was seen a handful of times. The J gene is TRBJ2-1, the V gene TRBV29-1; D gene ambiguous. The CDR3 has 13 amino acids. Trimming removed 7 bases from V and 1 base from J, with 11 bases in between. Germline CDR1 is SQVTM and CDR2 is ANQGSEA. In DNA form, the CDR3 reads TGCAGCGCTCGACATGGATCCTACAATGAGCAGTTCTTC. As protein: CSARHGSYNEQFF.

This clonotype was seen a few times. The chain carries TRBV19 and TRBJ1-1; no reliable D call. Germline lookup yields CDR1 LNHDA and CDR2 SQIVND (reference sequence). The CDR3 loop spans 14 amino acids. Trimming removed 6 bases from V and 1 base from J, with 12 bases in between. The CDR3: CASRFQTTNTEAFF. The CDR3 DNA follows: TGTGCCAGTAGGTTTCAGACGACGAACACTGAAGCTTTCTTT.

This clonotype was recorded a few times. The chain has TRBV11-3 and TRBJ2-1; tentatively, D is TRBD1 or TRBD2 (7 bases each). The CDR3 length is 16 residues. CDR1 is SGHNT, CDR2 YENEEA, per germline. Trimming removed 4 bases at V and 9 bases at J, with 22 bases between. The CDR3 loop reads CASSSLDRDYRGEQFF. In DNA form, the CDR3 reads TGTGCCAGCAGCTCTCTAGACAGGGACTATAGGGGTGAGCAGTTCTTC.

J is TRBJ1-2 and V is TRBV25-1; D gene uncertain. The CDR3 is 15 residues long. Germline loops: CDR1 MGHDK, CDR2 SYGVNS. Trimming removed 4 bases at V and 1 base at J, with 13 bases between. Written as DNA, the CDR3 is TGTGCCAGCAGTGCTACAGAACCCGATAACTATGGCTACACCTTC. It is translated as CASSATEPDNYGYTF.

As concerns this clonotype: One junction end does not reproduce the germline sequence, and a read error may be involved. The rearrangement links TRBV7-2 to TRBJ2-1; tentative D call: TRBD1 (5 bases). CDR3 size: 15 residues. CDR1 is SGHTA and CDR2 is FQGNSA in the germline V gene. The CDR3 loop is CASSAQRGRAGGLVF. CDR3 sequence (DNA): TGTGCCAGCAGCGCCCAAAGGGGTAGGGCCGGTGGTTTAGTCTTC.

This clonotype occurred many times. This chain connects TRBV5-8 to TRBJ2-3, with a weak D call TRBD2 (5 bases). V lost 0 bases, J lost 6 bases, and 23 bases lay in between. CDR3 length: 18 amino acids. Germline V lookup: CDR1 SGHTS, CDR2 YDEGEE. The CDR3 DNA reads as TGTGCCAGCAGCTTGGGAGCCGTGATCGGGGTTTCTTTGGATACGCAGTATTTT. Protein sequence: CASSLGAVIGVSLDTQYF. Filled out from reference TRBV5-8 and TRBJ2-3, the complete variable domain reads EAGVTQSPTHLIKTRGQQATLRCSPISGHTSVYWYQQALGLGLQFLLWYDEGEERNRGNFPPRFSGRQFPNYSSELNVNALELEDSALYLCASSLGAVIGVSLDTQYFGPGTRLTVL.

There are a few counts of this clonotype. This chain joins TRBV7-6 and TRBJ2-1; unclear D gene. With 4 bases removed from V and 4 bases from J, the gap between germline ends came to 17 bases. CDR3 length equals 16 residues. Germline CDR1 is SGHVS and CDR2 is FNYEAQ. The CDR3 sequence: CASSSSPPLGYNEQFF. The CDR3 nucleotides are TGTGCCAGCAGCTCGTCTCCCCCGCTAGGGTACAATGAGCAGTTCTTC.

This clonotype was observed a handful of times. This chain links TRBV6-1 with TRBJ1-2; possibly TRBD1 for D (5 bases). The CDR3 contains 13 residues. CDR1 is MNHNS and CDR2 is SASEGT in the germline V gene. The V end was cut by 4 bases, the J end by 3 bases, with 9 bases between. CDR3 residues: CASSVTGDYGYTF. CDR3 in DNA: TGTGCCAGCAGTGTAACAGGTGACTATGGCTACACCTTC.

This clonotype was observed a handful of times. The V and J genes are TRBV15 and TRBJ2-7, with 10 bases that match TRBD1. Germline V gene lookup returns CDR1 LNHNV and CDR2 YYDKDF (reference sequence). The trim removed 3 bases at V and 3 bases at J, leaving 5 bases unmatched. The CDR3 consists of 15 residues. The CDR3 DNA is TGTGCCACCAGCAGGGCGGACAGGGGGGGCTACGAGCAGTACTTC. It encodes CATSRADRGGYEQYF.

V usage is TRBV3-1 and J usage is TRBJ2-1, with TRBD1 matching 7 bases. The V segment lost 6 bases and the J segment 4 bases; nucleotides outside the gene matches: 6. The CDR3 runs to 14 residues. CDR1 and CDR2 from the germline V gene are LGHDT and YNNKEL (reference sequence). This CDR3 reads CASRARGLYNEQFF. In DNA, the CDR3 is TGTGCCAGCAGGGCAAGGGGGCTTTACAATGAGCAGTTCTTC.

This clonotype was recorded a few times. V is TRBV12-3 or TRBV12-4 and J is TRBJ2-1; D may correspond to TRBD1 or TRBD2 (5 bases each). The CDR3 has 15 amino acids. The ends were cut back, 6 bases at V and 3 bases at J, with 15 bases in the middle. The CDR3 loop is CASSERDAFYNEQFF. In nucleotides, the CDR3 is TGTGCCAGCAGCGAAAGGGACGCCTTCTACAATGAGCAGTTCTTC.

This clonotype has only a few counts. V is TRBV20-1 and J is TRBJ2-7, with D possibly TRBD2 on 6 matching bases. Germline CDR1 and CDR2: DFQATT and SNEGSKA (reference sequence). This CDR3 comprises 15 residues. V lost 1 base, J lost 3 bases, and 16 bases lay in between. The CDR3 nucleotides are TGCAGTGCTAGAGTATCGACTAGGGGTTTCTACGAGCAGTACTTC. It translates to CSARVSTRGFYEQYF.

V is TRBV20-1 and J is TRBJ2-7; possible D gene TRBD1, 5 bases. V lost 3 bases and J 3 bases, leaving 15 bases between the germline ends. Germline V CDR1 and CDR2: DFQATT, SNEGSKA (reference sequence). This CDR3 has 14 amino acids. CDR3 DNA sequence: TGCAGTGCTAGTTGGTCCAGACAGTTCTACGAGCAGTACTTC. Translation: CSASWSRQFYEQYF.

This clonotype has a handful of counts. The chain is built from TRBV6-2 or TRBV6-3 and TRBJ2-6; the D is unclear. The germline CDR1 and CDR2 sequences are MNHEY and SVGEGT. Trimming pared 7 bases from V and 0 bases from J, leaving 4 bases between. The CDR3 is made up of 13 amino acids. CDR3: CASTPSGANVLTF. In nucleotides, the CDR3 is TGTGCCAGCACCCCCTCTGGGGCCAACGTCCTGACTTTC.

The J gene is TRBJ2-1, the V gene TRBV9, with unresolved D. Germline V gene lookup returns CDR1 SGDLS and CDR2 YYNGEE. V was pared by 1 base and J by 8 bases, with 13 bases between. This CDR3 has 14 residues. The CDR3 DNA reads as TGTGCCAGCAGCGTATTTCTAGAAAGCGATGAGCAGTTCTTC. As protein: CASSVFLESDEQFF. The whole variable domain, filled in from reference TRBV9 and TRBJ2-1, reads DSGVTQTPKHLITATGQRVTLRCSPRSGDLSVYWYQQSLDQGLQFLIQYYNGEERAKGNILERFSAQQFPDLHSELNLSSLELGDSALYFCASSVFLESDEQFFGPGTRLTVL.

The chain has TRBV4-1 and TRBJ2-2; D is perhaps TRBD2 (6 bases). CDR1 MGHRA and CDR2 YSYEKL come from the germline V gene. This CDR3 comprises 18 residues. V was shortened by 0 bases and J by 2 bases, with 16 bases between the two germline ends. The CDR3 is CASSQEWGVGRNTGELFF. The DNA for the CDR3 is TGCGCCAGCAGCCAAGAATGGGGGGTTGGCAGAAACACCGGGGAGCTGTTTTTT.

In DNA form, the CDR3 reads TGTGCCAGCAACGAACCCGCGGGACTAGGCACAGATACGCAGTATTTT. This encodes CASNEPAGLGTDTQYF. The chain recombines TRBV11-2 with TRBJ2-3, with 8 bases identical to TRBD2. The germline V gene has CDR1 SGHAT and CDR2 FQNNGV. The ends lost 7 bases at V and 1 base at J; junction bases unmatched: 10. The CDR3 consists of 16 residues.